A single sample gave rise to the 14 T cell receptor beta chains below, sequenced in a study of cytomegalovirus exposure and HLA in healthy donors. Only in-frame clones appear in the TCRdb table, and some are missing; sequencing was by immunoSEQ multiplex PCR. The repertoire holds tens of thousands of clones, with approximately 90% as singletons. Sequencing input: PBMCs. Every receptor here comes from a woman between 18 and 30 years old in good health and CMV-seronegative.

V and J are TRBV11-2 and TRBJ2-7, with 14 bases fitting TRBD2. CDR1 and CDR2 from the germline V gene are SGHAT and FQNNGV. Trimming took 5 bases from V and 7 from J; bases not matched to a gene: 10. CDR3 size: 16 residues. CDR3: CASSRRLAGGPGEQYF. CDR3 DNA sequence: TGTGCCAGCAGCCGCAGACTAGCGGGAGGGCCCGGGGAGCAGTACTTC.

The chain has TRBV29-1 and TRBJ2-3, with TRBD2 identical over 8 bases. Losses at the gene ends were 7 bases for V and 2 bases for J; bases not matched to a gene: 2. Germline lookup yields CDR1 SQVTM and CDR2 ANQGSEA. This CDR3 has 12 residues. The CDR3 nucleotides read TGCAGCGGCGGGGGGCTCACAGATACGCAGTATTTT. Residues: CSGGGLTDTQYF.

CDR3 coding DNA: TGTGCCAGCAGTTTTCTGGCGGGAGAGGGAGATACGCAGTATTTT. Protein: CASSFLAGEGDTQYF. The rearrangement links TRBV27 to TRBJ2-3; 7 bases are shared with TRBD2. The germline CDR1 and CDR2 sequences are MNHEY and SMNVEV (reference sequence). The CDR3 covers 15 residues. V was clipped by 3 bases and J by 5 bases; unmatched bases: 8.

This chain connects TRBV18 to TRBJ2-1; TRBD2 agrees at 7 bases. Germline V gene data show CDR1 as KGHSH and CDR2 as LQKENI. This CDR3 spans 14 amino acids. The V gene end was trimmed by 6 bases and the J gene end by 4 bases; junction bases not matched to a gene: 6. CDR3 coding DNA: TGTGCCAGCTCGCCCGGGACTACATACAATGAGCAGTTCTTC. Translation: CASSPGTTYNEQFF.

The CDR3 DNA reads TGCGCCAGCAGCTTGAGTAGCGGAAATGAGCAGTTCTTC. This codes for CASSLSSGNEQFF. This rearrangement joins TRBV5-1 to TRBJ2-1, with D maybe TRBD2 (6 bases). Germline V lookup: CDR1 SGHRS, CDR2 YFSETQ. V was pared by 1 base and J by 7 bases, with 9 bases between. This CDR3 comprises 13 residues. The whole variable domain, filled in from reference TRBV5-1 and TRBJ2-1, reads KAGVTQTPRYLIKTRGQQVTLSCSPISGHRSVSWYQQTPGQGLQFLFEYFSETQRNKGNFPGRFSGRQFSNSRSEMNVSTLELGDSALYLCASSLSSGNEQFFGPGTRLTVL.

This chain's CDR3 is CASRGTGTPGYTF. The CDR3 region has the DNA TGCGCCAGCAGGGGGACAGGGACCCCTGGCTACACCTTC. This sequence joins TRBV4-3 and TRBJ1-2; 9 bases line up with TRBD1. V lost 6 bases to trimming and J lost 7 bases; unmatched junction nucleotides: 6. Germline V gene lookup returns CDR1 LGHNA and CDR2 YSLEER. The CDR3 is 13 residues long.

This clone was observed once. In nucleotides, the CDR3 is TGCAGCGTTGCCAGGGGGCTGAACACTGAAGCTTTCTTT. Its translation is CSVARGLNTEAFF. The V and J genes are TRBV29-1 and TRBJ1-1; 8 bases match TRBD1. Trimming removed 4 bases from V and 0 bases from J; junction bases left unmatched: 1. This CDR3 spans 13 amino acids. Germline V gives CDR1 SQVTM, CDR2 ANQGSEA.

The CDR3 coding sequence is TGTGCCAGCAGCTTCTCGGGAGGGGATCGTGCTTTCTTT. Protein sequence: CASSFSGGDRAFF. V is TRBV7-9 and J is TRBJ1-1; TRBD1 might be the D (5 bases). Germline values: CDR1 SEHNR, CDR2 FQNEAQ (reference sequence). Trimming left V 3 bases short and J 11 bases short, with 16 bases between. The CDR3 covers 13 residues.

The chain recombines TRBV2 with TRBJ1-4; 7 nucleotides match TRBD1. This CDR3 has 15 amino acids. V gave up 6 bases and J gave up 2 bases; unmatched junction bases: 6. Germline CDR1 SNHLY, CDR2 FYNNEI. CDR3 protein: CASRDRVWTNEKLFF. CDR3 coding DNA: TGTGCCAGCAGAGACAGGGTGTGGACTAATGAAAAACTGTTTTTT.

J is TRBJ1-5 and V is TRBV6-1; D perhaps matches TRBD1 (6 bases). The germline V and J ends were trimmed by 8 bases and 7 bases, with 21 bases remaining between them. Germline CDR1 MNHNS, CDR2 SASEGT. The CDR3 spans 15 residues. The CDR3 DNA reads TGTGCCAGCCATGAACCAGGGGAGTGGGGCCAGCCCCAGCATTTT. This gives the protein CASHEPGEWGQPQHF.

This clone was seen once. The gene calls are TRBV7-2 and TRBJ2-3; D call uncertain. V was shortened by 3 bases and J by 2 bases, with 3 bases between the two germline ends. This CDR3 region has 12 residues. The germline CDR1 and CDR2 sequences are SGHTA and FQGNSA. The chain's CDR3 is CASSFYTDTQYF. In DNA form, the CDR3 reads TGTGCCAGCAGCTTTTACACAGATACGCAGTATTTT.

The sample holds one count of this clone. The germline gene is not matched at one end of the junction; a read error may be the cause. The gene calls are TRBV9 and TRBJ2-5; 9 bases map to TRBD2. Germline V CDR1 and CDR2: SGDLS, YYNGEE. This CDR3 is 16 amino acids long. The CDR3 spells CASSVAGDRSQETQYF. CDR3 nucleotides: TGTGCCAGCAGTGTAGCGGGGGACCGATCCCAAGAGACCCAGTACTTC.

J is TRBJ1-4 and V is TRBV30, with 7 bases matching TRBD1. Germline V gene sequence: CDR1 GTSNPN, CDR2 SVGIG (reference sequence). V shed 3 bases, J shed 7 bases, and the junction held 8 bases outside the gene matches. The CDR3 is 14 amino acids. CDR3 amino acids: CAWSRDSGSEKLFF. The DNA for the CDR3 is TGTGCCTGGAGCCGGGACAGCGGTTCTGAAAAACTGTTTTTT.

The chain employs TRBV9 and TRBJ2-3, with a possible D match to TRBD2 (5 bases). CDR1 and CDR2 (germline): SGDLS, YYNGEE. The CDR3 runs to 15 residues. Trimming removed 0 bases from V and 4 bases from J, with 12 bases in between. CDR3 DNA: TGTGCCAGCAGCGTAGCTACGGAGGTCGCAGATACGCAGTATTTT. This encodes CASSVATEVADTQYF.